This T cell receptor (beta chain) was observed in a study of tumor and adjacent non-tumor tissue in lung cancer. Study as a whole: Patients comprised 12 adenocarcinoma, a couple of squamous cell carcinoma and 1 small cell lung cancer. General study findings and limits: Compared with tumor, normal lung showed significantly lower TCR diversity. Patients with more diverse tumor TCRs had worse survival.

As regards this clonotype: The antigen is undetermined. A much larger clone sits a single nucleotide away, making a read error possible. The CDR3 end shows no conserved phenylalanine or tryptophan, and so a read error is likely.

This sample's RNA came from whole unsorted tissue. Chemotherapy-naive patients with new lung cancer underwent thoracic surgery in China, August–late 2014. Three rounds of nested PCR, following a modified ARM-PCR protocol, produced the TCRbeta library. TCRdb re-called the multiplex PCR reads through MiXCR, storing one row per CDR3 protein. In the table there are approximately 120,000 distinct CDR3 sequences, approximately 82% of which are singletons. V gave up 6 bases and J gave up 1 base, with 15 bases separating them. The CDR3 runs to 15 residues. Germline V gene data show CDR1 as MNHNY and CDR2 as SVGAGI (reference sequence).

Sequences were obtained from lung tumor tissue. The TCR originated in an older woman with non-small cell lung cancer. The rearrangement uses TRBV6-6 and TRBJ1-1, with D possibly matching TRBD1 (6 bases). The CDR3 here is CASSDRRGRNTEAFI. CDR3 nucleotides: TGTGCCAGCAGCGACCGCAGGGGCAGGAACACTGAAGCTTTCATT.